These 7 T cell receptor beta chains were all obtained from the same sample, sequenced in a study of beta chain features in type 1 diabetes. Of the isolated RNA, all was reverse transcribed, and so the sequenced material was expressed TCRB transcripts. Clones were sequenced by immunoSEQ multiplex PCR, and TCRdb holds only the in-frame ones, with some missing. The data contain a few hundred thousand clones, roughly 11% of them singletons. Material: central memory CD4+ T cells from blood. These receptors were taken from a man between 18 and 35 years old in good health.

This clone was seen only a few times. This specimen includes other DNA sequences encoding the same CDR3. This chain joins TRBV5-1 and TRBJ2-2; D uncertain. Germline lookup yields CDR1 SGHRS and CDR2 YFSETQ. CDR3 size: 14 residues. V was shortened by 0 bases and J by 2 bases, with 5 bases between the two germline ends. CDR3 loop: CASSLEANTGELFF. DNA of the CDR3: TGCGCCAGCAGCTTGGAAGCTAACACCGGGGAGCTGTTTTTT. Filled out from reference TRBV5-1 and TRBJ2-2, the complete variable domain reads KAGVTQTPRYLIKTRGQQVTLSCSPISGHRSVSWYQQTPGQGLQFLFEYFSETQRNKGNFPGRFSGRQFSNSRSEMNVSTLELGDSALYLCASSLEANTGELFFGEGSRLTVL.

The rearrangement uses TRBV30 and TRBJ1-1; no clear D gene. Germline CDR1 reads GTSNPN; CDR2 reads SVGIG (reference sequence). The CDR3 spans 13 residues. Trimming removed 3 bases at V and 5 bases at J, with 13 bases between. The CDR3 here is CAWRAGEWTEAFF. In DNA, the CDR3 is TGTGCCTGGAGGGCTGGAGAGTGGACTGAAGCTTTCTTT.

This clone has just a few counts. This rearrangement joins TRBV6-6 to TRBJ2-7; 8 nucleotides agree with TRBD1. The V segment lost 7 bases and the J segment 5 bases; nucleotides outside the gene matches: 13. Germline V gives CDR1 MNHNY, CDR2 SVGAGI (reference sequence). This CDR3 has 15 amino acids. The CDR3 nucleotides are TGTGCCAGCACCGAATACTTCGACAGGGGAAACGAGCAGTACTTC. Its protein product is CASTEYFDRGNEQYF.

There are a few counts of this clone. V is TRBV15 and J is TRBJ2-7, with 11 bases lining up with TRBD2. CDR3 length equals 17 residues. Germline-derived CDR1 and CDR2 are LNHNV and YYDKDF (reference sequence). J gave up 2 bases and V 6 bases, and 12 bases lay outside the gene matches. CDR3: CATSPSSGTSGPYEQYF. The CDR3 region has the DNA TGTGCCACCAGTCCTTCTTCCGGGACTAGCGGTCCCTACGAGCAGTACTTC.

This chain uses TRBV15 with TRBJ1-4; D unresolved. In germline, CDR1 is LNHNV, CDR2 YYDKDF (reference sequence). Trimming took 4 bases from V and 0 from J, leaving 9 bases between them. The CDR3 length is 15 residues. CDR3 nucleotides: TGTGCCACCAGCACCGCCGGGACAACTAATGAAAAACTGTTTTTT. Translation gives CATSTAGTTNEKLFF. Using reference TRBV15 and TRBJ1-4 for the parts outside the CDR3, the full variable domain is DAMVIQNPRYQVTQFGKPVTLSCSQTLNHNVMYWYQQKSSQAPKLLFHYYDKDFNNEADTPDNFQSRRPNTSFCFLDIRSPGLGDTAMYLCATSTAGTTNEKLFFGSGTQLSVL.

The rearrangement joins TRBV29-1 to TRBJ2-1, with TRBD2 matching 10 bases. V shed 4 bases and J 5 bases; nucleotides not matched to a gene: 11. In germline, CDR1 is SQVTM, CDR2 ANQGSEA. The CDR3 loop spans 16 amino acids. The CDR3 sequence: CSVAGFLAGDDNEQFF. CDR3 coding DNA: TGCAGCGTTGCAGGGTTCCTAGCGGGAGATGACAATGAGCAGTTCTTC.

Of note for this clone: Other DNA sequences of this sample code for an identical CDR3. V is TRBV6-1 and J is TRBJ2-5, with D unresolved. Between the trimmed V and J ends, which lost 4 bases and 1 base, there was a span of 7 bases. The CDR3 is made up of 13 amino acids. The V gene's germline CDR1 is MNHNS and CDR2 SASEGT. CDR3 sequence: CASSGPRQETQYF. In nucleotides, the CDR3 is TGTGCCAGCAGTGGCCCACGCCAAGAGACCCAGTACTTC.